Described below is a single T cell receptor (beta chain) sequence and its context. The source of the sample is a study of shared T cell receptors in the human thymus. The CDR3 runs to 15 residues. V was pared by 4 bases and J by 5 bases, with 10 bases of the junction left unmatched. The germline V gene encodes CDR1 SGHDN and CDR2 FVKESK. Sequenced by immunoSEQ multiplex PCR; TCRdb stores in-frame clones only, minus some. Among under 700,000 clones listed, 75% to 85% were seen once. The same specimen was also included in a second study, on human thymus T cells. That study adds: Donors consisted of healthy Finnish infants (having corrective surgery for congenital heart defects). Resections removed during corrective heart surgery provided the thymus tissue used.

The sequence was collected from a boy younger than two with a congenital heart defect. The J gene is TRBJ2-7, the V gene TRBV14; TRBD1 aligns across 8 bases. Specimen: thymocytes. The CDR3 DNA sequence: TGTGCCAGCAGCCCCGGGGACAGGCGGTGGCACGAGCAGTACTTC. Protein product: CASSPGDRRWHEQYF.